This is a list of T cell receptor beta chains from one sample in a study of T cell changes during pregnancy in multiple sclerosis. Some clones are missing from TCRdb's copy, which holds only in-frame ones; the method was immunoSEQ multiplex PCR. The sample holds under 70,000 clones; nearly 95% are singletons and the top ten take roughly 0.29%. The input for sequencing was CD4+ T cells from peripheral blood mononuclear cells, taken after pregnancy. Source of these receptors: a female donor with multiple sclerosis, enrolled in a pregnancy study. CDR3s include the opening cysteine and the closing phenylalanine or tryptophan. The order of the fields is CDR3 protein, D gene, V gene, J gene, clone size. A D gene is named only where the DNA matches it firmly. Some rows have no size entry. The others give once, few or many, or a class for an expanded clone.

cdr3_aa: CAIHRDKELSYEQYF
d_call: .
v_call: TRBV25-1
j_call: TRBJ2-7
clone_size: .

cdr3_aa: CASSRQTANYGYTF
d_call: .
v_call: TRBV19
j_call: TRBJ1-2
clone_size: .

cdr3_aa: CASSESRRTEAFF
d_call: .
v_call: TRBV10-1
j_call: TRBJ1-1
clone_size: .

cdr3_aa: CASSLGAGTVNEQFF
d_call: .
v_call: TRBV7-6
j_call: TRBJ2-1
clone_size: once

cdr3_aa: CASSYLDSLNTEAFF
d_call: .
v_call: TRBV7-9
j_call: TRBJ1-1
clone_size: .

cdr3_aa: CASSLLHSYEQYF
d_call: .
v_call: TRBV5-6
j_call: TRBJ2-7
clone_size: once

cdr3_aa: CASSVRQGTGELFF
d_call: TRBD1
v_call: TRBV2
j_call: TRBJ2-2
clone_size: .

cdr3_aa: CASSLGRTVNSPLHF
d_call: .
v_call: TRBV7-9
j_call: TRBJ1-6
clone_size: few

cdr3_aa: CASSLTGSQPQHF
d_call: .
v_call: TRBV28
j_call: TRBJ1-5
clone_size: few

cdr3_aa: CASSSGQGSYEQYF
d_call: TRBD1
v_call: TRBV5-4
j_call: TRBJ2-7
clone_size: .

cdr3_aa: CASSRPGQGSPTDTQYF
d_call: TRBD1
v_call: TRBV23-1
j_call: TRBJ2-3
clone_size: .

cdr3_aa: CASSQIYGGRSYEQYF
d_call: .
v_call: TRBV4-1
j_call: TRBJ2-7
clone_size: .

cdr3_aa: CASSRTSGSEQYF
d_call: TRBD2
v_call: TRBV19
j_call: TRBJ2-7
clone_size: .

cdr3_aa: CASSPDRLSGANVLTF
d_call: .
v_call: TRBV27
j_call: TRBJ2-6
clone_size: once

cdr3_aa: CAISEPGLATEQYF
d_call: .
v_call: TRBV10-3
j_call: TRBJ2-7
clone_size: .

cdr3_aa: CASSKTGGLVYEQYF
d_call: TRBD1
v_call: TRBV28
j_call: TRBJ2-7
clone_size: .

cdr3_aa: CASSLGVLDGYTF
d_call: .
v_call: TRBV5-4
j_call: TRBJ1-2
clone_size: .

cdr3_aa: CASSNRQPSYNEQFF
d_call: .
v_call: TRBV27
j_call: TRBJ2-1
clone_size: .

cdr3_aa: CASSQSQFTGELFF
d_call: .
v_call: TRBV4-2
j_call: TRBJ2-2
clone_size: .

cdr3_aa: CASSGPGGRTDTQYF
d_call: TRBD1
v_call: TRBV19
j_call: TRBJ2-3
clone_size: .

cdr3_aa: CAISEWGRSEQFF
d_call: .
v_call: TRBV10-3
j_call: TRBJ2-1
clone_size: .

cdr3_aa: CASSPVGRVNTEAFF
d_call: .
v_call: TRBV18
j_call: TRBJ1-1
clone_size: .

cdr3_aa: CASSPTPGVPRNYGYTF
d_call: .
v_call: TRBV9
j_call: TRBJ1-2
clone_size: .

cdr3_aa: CASSWDSLNTEAFF
d_call: TRBD1
v_call: TRBV5-1
j_call: TRBJ1-1
clone_size: .

cdr3_aa: CASSPRLGTTDTQYF
d_call: .
v_call: TRBV4-2
j_call: TRBJ2-3
clone_size: .

cdr3_aa: CASRPGGSTEAFF
d_call: TRBD1
v_call: TRBV6-1
j_call: TRBJ1-1
clone_size: .

cdr3_aa: CASSQSPGSGRAGETQYF
d_call: TRBD2
v_call: TRBV23-1
j_call: TRBJ2-5
clone_size: .

cdr3_aa: CASSRGIDEQYF
d_call: .
v_call: TRBV7-8
j_call: TRBJ2-7
clone_size: .

cdr3_aa: CASTPRQGYYEQYF
d_call: TRBD1
v_call: TRBV5-6
j_call: TRBJ2-7
clone_size: once

cdr3_aa: CASSQGGTQYF
d_call: .
v_call: TRBV21-1
j_call: TRBJ2-5
clone_size: .

cdr3_aa: CAWSNNRGGEKLFF
d_call: TRBD1
v_call: TRBV30
j_call: TRBJ1-4
clone_size: .

cdr3_aa: CAWTGLGGGGEQYF
d_call: TRBD2
v_call: TRBV30
j_call: TRBJ2-7
clone_size: .

cdr3_aa: CASSYRANTGELFF
d_call: .
v_call: TRBV2
j_call: TRBJ2-2
clone_size: .

cdr3_aa: CASSPREGYGYTF
d_call: .
v_call: TRBV18
j_call: TRBJ1-2
clone_size: .

cdr3_aa: CASSPRQGGDQPQHF
d_call: TRBD1
v_call: TRBV18
j_call: TRBJ1-5
clone_size: .

cdr3_aa: CASSYDRDHQPQHF
d_call: TRBD1
v_call: TRBV7-9
j_call: TRBJ1-5
clone_size: once

cdr3_aa: CAISESQGDTQYF
d_call: .
v_call: TRBV10-3
j_call: TRBJ2-3
clone_size: once

cdr3_aa: CASSAVADTQYF
d_call: .
v_call: TRBV9
j_call: TRBJ2-3
clone_size: .

cdr3_aa: CASSPRPWGGRETQYF
d_call: .
v_call: TRBV5-6
j_call: TRBJ2-5
clone_size: .

cdr3_aa: CACTGQGVFGNTIYF
d_call: TRBD1
v_call: TRBV30
j_call: TRBJ1-3
clone_size: once